The source of this TCR beta chain is a study of blood T cells in healthy people across ages. For the second PCR, which ran for about 7 to 12 cycles, a sample-barcoded 5' primer and a J-beta primer mix were used. TCRdb itself ran the 5' RACE reads through MiXCR, one entry per CDR3 protein. The repertoire holds approximately 690,000 distinct CDR3 sequences, with over 40% as singletons. The V segment lost 5 bases and the J segment 4 bases; nucleotides outside the gene matches: 5. This CDR3 comprises 15 residues. Looked up from germline, CDR1 is SGHTA and CDR2 is FQGNSA. Broader study findings: Among long-lived donors, naive CD4+ cells were more numerous and diversity higher than in aged donors.

On this clonotype itself: Its antigen is still unknown.

The chain recombines TRBV7-2 with TRBJ2-3, with 11 positions matching TRBD2. The sample was blood. This receptor was obtained from an elderly man in good health. Here the CDR3 reads CASSALAGGADTQYF. CDR3 DNA sequence: TGTGCCAGCAGCGCGTTAGCGGGGGGGGCAGATACGCAGTATTTT.